This T cell receptor beta chain was sequenced in a study of T-cell reconstitution after alpha-beta-depleted transplantation in children. This clonotype has a count of ten or more. Its antigen remains unknown. Broader study findings: T-cell numbers and diversity, one year after transplant, stemmed largely from T cells that were newly produced.

This CDR3 has 14 residues. With 4 bases removed from V and 5 bases from J, the gap between germline ends came to 12 bases. The germline V gene encodes CDR1 SQVTM and CDR2 ANQGSEA. TCRbeta library preparation incorporated unique molecular identifiers. Each CDR3 protein is one row after TCRdb ran MiXCR on the PCR reads. The table has hundreds of thousands of distinct CDR3 sequences, 10% seen once. The sample consisted of PBMCs, taken before TCRalphabeta/CD19-depleted stem cell transplant. V and J are TRBV29-1 and TRBJ1-6; D is ambiguous. This clonotype was obtained from a boy in the first two years of life with acute myeloid leukemia, due to receive a stem cell transplant. The chain's CDR3 is CSVGEGVDNSPLHF. The DNA for the CDR3 is TGCAGCGTTGGGGAGGGAGTCGATAATTCACCCCTCCACTTT.